The entry below gives a single TCR beta chain sequence along with its context. Method: immunoSEQ multiplex PCR; TCRdb's copy keeps in-frame clones and lacks some. The sample includes millions of clones, 95% of them seen just once. These data are taken from a study of shared clonotypes between healthy human individuals. As for the study in general: Each donor had three CD4 naive, three CD4 memory, two CD8 naive and one CD8 memory plate.

V lost 5 bases and J 4 bases, leaving 17 bases between the germline ends. Germline values: CDR1 KGHSH, CDR2 LQKENI. The CDR3 sequence is 16 residues long. The gene calls are TRBV18 and TRBJ2-2; possibly TRBD1 for D (7 bases). Sequenced material: naive CD4+ T cells sorted from blood. Subset in this sample: CD45RA+ positively selected. The receptor's source is a man between 18 and 35 years old in good health. For the CDR3, the DNA is TGTGCCAGCTCATCCTACAGGGGAGCGGGCACCGGGGAGCTGTTTTTT. This gives the protein CASSSYRGAGTGELFF. The whole variable domain, filled in from reference TRBV18 and TRBJ2-2, reads NAGVMQNPRHLVRRRGQEARLRCSPMKGHSHVYWYRQLPEEGLKFMVYLQKENIIDESGMPKERFSAEFPKEGPSILRIQQVVRGDSAAYFCASSSYRGAGTGELFFGEGSRLTVL.